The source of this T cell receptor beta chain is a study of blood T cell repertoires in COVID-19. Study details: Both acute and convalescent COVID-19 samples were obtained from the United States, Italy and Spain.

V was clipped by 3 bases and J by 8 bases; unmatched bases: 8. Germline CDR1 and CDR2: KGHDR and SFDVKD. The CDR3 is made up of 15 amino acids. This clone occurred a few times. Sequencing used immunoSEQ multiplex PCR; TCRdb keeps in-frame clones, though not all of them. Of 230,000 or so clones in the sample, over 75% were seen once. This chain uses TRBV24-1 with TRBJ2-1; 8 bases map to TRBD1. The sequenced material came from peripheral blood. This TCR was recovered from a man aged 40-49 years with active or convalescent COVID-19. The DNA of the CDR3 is TGTGCCACCAGTGATGCAGGGGGCGCGGGCCATGAGCAGTTCTTC. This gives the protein CATSDAGGAGHEQFF.